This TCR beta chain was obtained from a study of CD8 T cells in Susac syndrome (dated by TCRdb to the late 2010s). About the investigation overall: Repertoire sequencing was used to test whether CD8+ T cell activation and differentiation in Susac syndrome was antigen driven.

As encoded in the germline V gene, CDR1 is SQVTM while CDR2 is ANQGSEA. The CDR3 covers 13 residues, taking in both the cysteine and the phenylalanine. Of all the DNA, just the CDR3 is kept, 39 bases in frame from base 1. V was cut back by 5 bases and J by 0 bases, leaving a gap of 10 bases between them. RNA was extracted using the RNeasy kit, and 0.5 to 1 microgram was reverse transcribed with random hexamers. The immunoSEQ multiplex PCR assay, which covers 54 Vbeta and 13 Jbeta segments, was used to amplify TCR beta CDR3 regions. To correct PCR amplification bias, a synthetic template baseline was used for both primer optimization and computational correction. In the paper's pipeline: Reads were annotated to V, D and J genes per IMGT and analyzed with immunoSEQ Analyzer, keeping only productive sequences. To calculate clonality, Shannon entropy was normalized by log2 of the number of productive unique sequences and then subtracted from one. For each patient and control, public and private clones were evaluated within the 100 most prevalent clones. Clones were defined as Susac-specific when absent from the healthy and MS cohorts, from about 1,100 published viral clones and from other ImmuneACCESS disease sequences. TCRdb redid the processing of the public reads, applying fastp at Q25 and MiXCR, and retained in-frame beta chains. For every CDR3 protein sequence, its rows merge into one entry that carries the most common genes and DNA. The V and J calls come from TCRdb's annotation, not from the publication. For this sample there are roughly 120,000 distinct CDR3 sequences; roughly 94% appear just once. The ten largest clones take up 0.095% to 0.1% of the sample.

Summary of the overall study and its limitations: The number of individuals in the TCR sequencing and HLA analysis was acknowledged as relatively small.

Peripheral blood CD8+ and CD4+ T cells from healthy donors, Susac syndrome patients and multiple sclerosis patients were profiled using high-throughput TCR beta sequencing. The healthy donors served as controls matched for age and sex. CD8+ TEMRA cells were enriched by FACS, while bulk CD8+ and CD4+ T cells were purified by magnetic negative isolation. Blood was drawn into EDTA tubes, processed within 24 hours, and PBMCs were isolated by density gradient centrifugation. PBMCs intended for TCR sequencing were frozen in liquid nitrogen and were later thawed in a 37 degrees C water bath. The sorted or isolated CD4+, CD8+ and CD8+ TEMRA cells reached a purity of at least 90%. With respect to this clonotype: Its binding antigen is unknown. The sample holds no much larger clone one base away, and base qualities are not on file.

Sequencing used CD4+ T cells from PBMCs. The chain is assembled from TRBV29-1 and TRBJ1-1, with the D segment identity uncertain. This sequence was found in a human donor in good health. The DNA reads TGCAGCGTTTATAGACCGTTGAACACTGAAGCTTTCTTT. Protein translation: CSVYRPLNTEAFF.